This TCR beta chain was sequenced in a study of T-cell memory formation after mild COVID-19. MiXCR, applied by TCRdb to the 5' RACE reads, yields one record per CDR3 protein. The data show about 150,000 distinct CDR3 sequences, with 20% to 25% seen just once and roughly a quarter held by the top ten. V dropped 1 base and J dropped 7 bases, with 17 bases sitting between them. The CDR3 contains 15 residues. Germline V gene lookup returns CDR1 SEHNR and CDR2 FQNEAQ (reference sequence). The chain carries TRBV7-9 and TRBJ2-7; D is undetermined. Material: PBMCs or a T cell subset sorted from them (not recorded which). The clonotype originates from an adult woman who had mild COVID-19 (a few samples of this study predate the infection). Cell type and time point are not known. The CDR3 DNA sequence: TGTGCCAGCAGCTTAGTAAGGACCGCCCCCTGGGAGCAGTACTTC. It translates to CASSLVRTAPWEQYF.